This T cell receptor (beta chain) emerged from a study of vaccination effects on CD4 cells after COVID-19 (dated by TCRdb to the early 2020s). Turning to the overall study: Across the study, the median time from the second dose to post-vaccine sampling was 72 days (range 14 to 241). In both COVID-19 convalescent patients and infection-naive vaccine recipients, the study compared SARS-CoV-2 spike-specific CD4+ TCR repertoires from before mRNA vaccination with those from after it. A total of 10 COVID-19 convalescent patients and a handful of SARS-CoV-2-naive healthy vaccine recipients were included in the full study. In the study, cultures from other donors were sequenced using the Oncomine TCR Beta short-read assay on an Illumina iSeq 100.

This clone was picked up one time. Which antigen it targets is not known. Base qualities are not provided; no much larger clone lies one nucleotide away. The library relied on the immunoSEQ multiplex PCR assay. DNA from the cultured and isolated CD4+ T cells underwent TCR beta CDR3 sequencing. In the paper's pipeline: Non-productive TCR sequences were discarded, and reads were trimmed to the CDR3 region, with only CDR3s of 7 or more amino acids retained. The MANAFEST web app was used to identify antigen-specific clonotypes by comparing expansion in peptide wells with expansion in reference cultures. Positive clones required FDR<0.05 expansion versus reference and all other wells, odds ratio above 5, and frequency above 0.1% in two replicate wells. A clonotype was defined as cross-reactive if the clonotype was significantly expanded both in SARS-CoV-2 spike wells and in at least one common cold coronavirus spike condition. CDR3 similarity was assessed by Levenshtein distance with the stringdist R package, and unrooted trees were built with ape in R 3.6.1. Entries here come from immuneACCESS through TCRdb and include only in-frame sequences with V and J called. Some clones fail to appear in such tables; in the studies checked, an unresolved V gene covers under half of the shortfall, and the cause of the remainder is unknown. D and trimming come from the DNA, and the V and J calls and clone size come from that table. This sample holds 70,000 to 85,000 clones; approximately 81% were observed only once. In total, the top ten clones hold about 1.2% of the sample.

General study outcomes and caveats: In healthy vaccine recipients, vaccine-induced clones were almost all SARS-CoV-2 mono-reactive, with only 1 of 255 being cross-reactive with common cold coronaviruses. The study was limited by a small number of convalescent patients and lacked early post-infection timepoints. Both infection-induced and vaccine-induced clones contracted markedly at late post-vaccination timepoints, which is consistent with waning T cell responses.

In the ViraFEST assay, PBMC were stimulated with viral peptide pools, and TCR sequencing was then used to find antigen-specific CD4+ T cell clonotypes based on their expansion. After approximately 11 days of culture, CD4+ T cells were isolated with the EasySep CD4+ T cell isolation kit. Each participant received two doses of an mRNA SARS-CoV-2 vaccine, either BNT162b2 or mRNA-1273. Healthy vaccine recipients had no prior SARS-CoV-2 infection, confirmed by negative nucleocapsid antibodies before and after vaccination. About 2.1 million PBMC per well were cultured in IMDM with 5% human AB serum, 9 to 10 IU/ml IL-2 and gentamicin, plus 10 ug/ml peptides. On days 3 and 7, half of the culture medium was replaced with fresh IL-2-containing medium. Unless otherwise noted, each peptide stimulation condition was cultured in triplicate wells. Using Ficoll-Paque Plus gradient centrifugation, PBMC were separated from whole blood and then either used fresh or cryopreserved at -140C. Overlapping peptide pools spanned the spike proteins of SARS-CoV-2 and the common cold coronaviruses HCoV-NL63, HCoV-OC43 and HCoV-229E. The QIAamp micro DNA kit was used to extract genomic DNA from the cultured CD4+ T cells.

From the germline V gene, CDR1 is MNHEY and CDR2 is SVGEGT. V lost 0 bases and J lost 2 bases, and the count of bases not matched to a germline gene is 11. Taken from cysteine to phenylalanine, the CDR3 has 19 residues. The kept DNA is CDR3 alone, 57 bases in frame from the first base. Sequencing used CD4+ T cells from PBMCs cultured with HCoV-229E spike peptides, obtained after COVID-19 vaccination. In light of the paper, this sample's cell subset or site label describes: HCoV-229E spike overlapping peptide pool stimulation. The TCR comes from a human donor who received a COVID-19 vaccine. The sequence joins TRBV6-2 or TRBV6-3 to TRBJ2-5; a stretch of 11 junction bases matches TRBD2. CDR3 reads: CASSYSTASGGPEQETQYF. The sequenced DNA: TGTGCCAGCAGTTACTCGACGGCTAGCGGGGGGCCGGAGCAAGAGACCCAGTACTTC.